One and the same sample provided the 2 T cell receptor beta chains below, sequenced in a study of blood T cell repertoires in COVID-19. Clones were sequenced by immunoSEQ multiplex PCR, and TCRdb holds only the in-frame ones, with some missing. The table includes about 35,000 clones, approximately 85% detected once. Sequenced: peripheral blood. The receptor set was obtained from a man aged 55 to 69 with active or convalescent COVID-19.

For the CDR3, the DNA is TGTGCCAGCAGTGGACAGGGTTATCAGCCCCAGCATTTT. Protein product: CASSGQGYQPQHF. The gene calls are TRBV27 and TRBJ1-5; TRBD1 matches at 8 bases. The CDR3 is made up of 13 amino acids. With V trimmed by 5 bases and J by 5 bases, 2 bases remained unmatched. Per the germline V gene, CDR1 is MNHEY and CDR2 is SMNVEV (reference sequence).

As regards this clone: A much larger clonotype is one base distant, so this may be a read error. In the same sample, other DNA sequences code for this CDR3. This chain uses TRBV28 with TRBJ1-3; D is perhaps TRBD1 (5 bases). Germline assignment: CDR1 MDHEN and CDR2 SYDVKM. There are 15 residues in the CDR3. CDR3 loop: CASMEGFSPGNTIYF. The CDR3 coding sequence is TGTGCTAGCATGGAGGGGTTTTCGCCTGGAAACACCATATATTTT. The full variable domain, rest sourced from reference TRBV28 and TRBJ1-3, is DVKVTQSSRYLVKRTGEKVFLECVQDMDHENMFWYRQDPGLGLRLIYFSYDVKMKEKGDIPEGYSVSREKKERFSLILESASTNQTSMYLCASMEGFSPGNTIYFGEGSWLTVV.